The 30 T cell receptor beta chains below were found in one sample sequenced in a study of blood T cell repertoires in COVID-19. Libraries were prepared by immunoSEQ multiplex PCR; TCRdb keeps only in-frame clonotypes and omits some of them. The sample includes around 60,000 clones, roughly 68% of them seen just once. Sequencing was carried out using peripheral blood. Receptor source: a woman of 80 years or more with acute or convalescent COVID-19.

The chain links TRBV11-2 to TRBJ1-2, with TRBD1 matching 8 bases. The CDR3 contains 16 residues. Trimming cost V 0 bases and J 3 bases; bases outside gene matches: 6. CDR1 and CDR2 (germline): SGHAT, FQNNGV. Here the CDR3 reads CASSLDPTGDHYGYTF. DNA for the CDR3: TGTGCCAGCAGCTTAGATCCGACAGGGGACCACTATGGCTACACCTTC.

With regard to this clone: One end of the junction does not line up with germline, which may come from a read error. The chain is built from TRBV12-3 or TRBV12-4 and TRBJ2-7; a possible D gene is TRBD2 (6 bases). CDR3 length: 12 residues. The CDR3 protein is CASSLTGVNNNF. The CDR3 DNA follows: TGTGCCAGCAGTTTAACGGGAGTAAATAATAACTTC.

The chain combines TRBV18 with TRBJ1-2; no clear D. The CDR3 runs 15 residues. Looked up from germline, CDR1 is KGHSH and CDR2 is LQKENI. V was cut by 6 bases and J by 8 bases, with 22 bases left in between. The CDR3 bases are TGTGCCAGCTCCCCTAATTTGGGCGAGGGTATCGGCTACACCTTC. This translates into CASSPNLGEGIGYTF. The full variable domain, rest sourced from reference TRBV18 and TRBJ1-2, is NAGVMQNPRHLVRRRGQEARLRCSPMKGHSHVYWYRQLPEEGLKFMVYLQKENIIDESGMPKERFSAEFPKEGPSILRIQQVVRGDSAAYFCASSPNLGEGIGYTFGSGTRLTVV.

This chain links TRBV10-2 with TRBJ1-5, with 8 bases matching TRBD1. With 4 bases clipped from V and 4 bases from J, the junction kept 6 bases outside the gene matches. The CDR3 has 15 amino acids. Looked up from germline, CDR1 is WSHSY and CDR2 is SAAADI. The CDR3 sequence: CASSGQDRGNQPQHF. For the CDR3, the DNA is TGCGCCAGCAGTGGACAAGACAGGGGAAATCAGCCCCAGCATTTT.

This rearrangement joins TRBV19 to TRBJ2-7, with 9 bases aligning to TRBD1. Germline values: CDR1 LNHDA, CDR2 SQIVND (reference sequence). J gave up 3 bases and V 4 bases, and 4 bases lay outside the gene matches. The CDR3 covers 14 residues. CDR3 region: CASSTTGGSYEQYF. In DNA form, the CDR3 reads TGTGCCAGTAGTACGACAGGGGGAAGCTACGAGCAGTACTTC.

This sequence joins TRBV6-5 and TRBJ2-7; D remains ambiguous. The CDR3 is made up of 12 amino acids. Between the trimmed V and J ends, which lost 6 bases and 4 bases, there was a span of 10 bases. Germline CDR1 and CDR2: MNHEY and SVGAGI. This chain's CDR3 is CASRLTVYEQYF. CDR3 coding DNA: TGTGCCAGCAGATTGACTGTGTACGAGCAGTACTTC.

The gene calls are TRBV27 and TRBJ2-6, with D tentatively TRBD1 (6 bases). Between the trimmed V and J ends, which lost 5 bases and 1 base, there was a span of 9 bases. This CDR3 has 15 residues. Germline V CDR1 and CDR2: MNHEY, SMNVEV (reference sequence). CDR3: CASSRTGSGANVLTF. The CDR3 DNA is TGTGCCAGCAGTCGAACAGGGTCTGGGGCCAACGTCCTGACTTTC.

The rearrangement links TRBV4-3 to TRBJ2-3; TRBD2 agrees at 7 bases. This CDR3 is 17 amino acids long. Germline V gives CDR1 LGHNA, CDR2 YSLEER. Losses at the gene ends were 4 bases for V and 0 bases for J; bases not matched to a gene: 10. The CDR3 spells CASSRSSGRLSTDTQYF. In DNA, the CDR3 is TGCGCCAGCAGCCGTTCTAGCGGACGTCTTAGCACAGATACGCAGTATTTT.

The chain has TRBV28 and TRBJ1-5; D gene ambiguous. This CDR3 has 12 residues. The V and J ends lost 7 bases and 1 base respectively, with 5 bases between them. Germline V lookup: CDR1 MDHEN, CDR2 SYDVKM. The chain's CDR3 is CASTVSNQPQHF. The CDR3, as DNA: TGTGCCAGCACCGTAAGCAATCAGCCCCAGCATTTT.

The rearrangement links TRBV19 to TRBJ1-1, with TRBD1 matching over 8 bases. The CDR3 is 16 residues long. V was pared by 5 bases and J by 4 bases, with 12 bases of the junction left unmatched. Per germline, CDR1 LNHDA and CDR2 SQIVND (reference sequence). The CDR3 DNA reads TGTGCCAGTAGTCCCTTTTCCGGGACAGGCTCCACTGAAGCTTTCTTT. This translates into CASSPFSGTGSTEAFF. The entire variable domain, with the rest obtained from reference TRBV19 and TRBJ1-1, is as follows: DGGITQSPKYLFRKEGQNVTLSCEQNLNHDAMYWYRQDPGQGLRLIYYSQIVNDFQKGDIAEGYSVSREKKESFPLTVTSAQKNPTAFYLCASSPFSGTGSTEAFFGQGTRLTVV.

V is TRBV5-4 and J is TRBJ1-1; maybe TRBD1 (5 bases). In germline, CDR1 is SGHNT, CDR2 YYREEE (reference sequence). CDR3 size: 15 residues. V was shortened by 0 bases and J by 8 bases, with 17 bases between the two germline ends. The CDR3 DNA reads TGTGCCAGCAGCTTGGGGGGTCAGGGCCTTGCGGAAGCTTTCTTT. This gives the protein CASSLGGQGLAEAFF.

The rearrangement joins TRBV19 to TRBJ1-1; no clear D. Germline CDR1 LNHDA, CDR2 SQIVND (reference sequence). The length of the CDR3 is 12 residues. V shed 3 bases and J shed 4 bases, with 6 bases lying between them. This chain's CDR3 is CASSITVTEAFF. The CDR3 DNA is TGTGCCAGTAGTATTACAGTCACTGAAGCTTTCTTT.

This clone has only a few counts. V is TRBV27 and J is TRBJ2-5; 7 bases agree with TRBD1. The germline gives CDR1 MNHEY, CDR2 SMNVEV (reference sequence). This CDR3 has 15 amino acids. Unmatched junction bases numbered 12, after V lost 6 bases and J lost 5 bases. The CDR3 coding sequence is TGTGCCAGCAGCGCCGGGACAGTCGGTTGGGAGACCCAGTACTTC. Its protein product is CASSAGTVGWETQYF.

The chain links TRBV21-1 to TRBJ2-7; the D call of TRBD2 is as the table states it, not checked on the DNA. TRBV21-1 is a documented pseudogene. This CDR3 has 13 amino acids. In DNA, the CDR3 is TGTGCCAGCTCTAGCGGAGCGATTTACGAGCAGTACTTC. It is translated as CASSSGAIYEQYF.

The chain carries TRBV19 and TRBJ1-4, with D hard to call. CDR1 and CDR2 (germline): LNHDA, SQIVND (reference sequence). V dropped 6 bases and J dropped 0 bases, with 8 bases sitting between them. CDR3 length: 14 amino acids. CDR3 loop: CASRFRATNEKLFF. As DNA, the CDR3 is TGTGCCAGTAGGTTCCGGGCAACTAATGAAAAACTGTTTTTT.

The chain has TRBV7-9 and TRBJ2-1; tentative D call: TRBD1 (6 bases). Per germline, CDR1 SEHNR and CDR2 FQNEAQ (reference sequence). V lost 1 base and J 3 bases, leaving 10 bases between the germline ends. The CDR3 totals 15 residues. This CDR3 reads CASSLGQVFYNEQFF. The CDR3 DNA sequence: TGTGCCAGCAGCTTAGGACAGGTTTTCTACAATGAGCAGTTCTTC.

This clone has only one observation. This chain joins TRBV7-9 and TRBJ1-2; D unresolved. The V end was cut by 1 base, the J end by 7 bases, with 13 bases between. The CDR3 is 14 residues long. CDR1 and CDR2 (germline): SEHNR, FQNEAQ (reference sequence). CDR3 loop: CASSLDFPVSGYTF. The CDR3 DNA reads as TGTGCCAGCAGCTTAGATTTTCCCGTCTCTGGCTACACCTTC. Drawing the rest from reference TRBV7-9 and TRBJ1-2, the complete variable domain is DTGVSQNPRHKITKRGQNVTFRCDPISEHNRLYWYRQTLGQGPEFLTYFQNEAQLEKSRLLSDRFSAERPKGSFSTLEIQRTEQGDSAMYLCASSLDFPVSGYTFGSGTRLTVV.

The chain is built from TRBV7-9 and TRBJ2-3, with a tentative D call TRBD2 (5 bases). The CDR3 runs 15 residues. The germline gives CDR1 SEHNR, CDR2 FQNEAQ (reference sequence). Trimming shortened V by 1 base and J by 4 bases, and 12 bases separated the two germline ends. CDR3 sequence (DNA): TGTGCCAGCAGCTTAGGAGGAGGTGGCGCAGATACGCAGTATTTT. Encoded protein: CASSLGGGGADTQYF.

The rearrangement links TRBV15 to TRBJ2-2; TRBD1 aligns across 11 bases. Germline trimming cut 1 base from V and 4 bases from J; bases unmatched to any gene: 5. CDR3 length equals 17 residues. The germline gives CDR1 LNHNV, CDR2 YYDKDF (reference sequence). CDR3 residues: CATSRGGTGGPTGELFF. For the CDR3, the DNA is TGTGCCACCAGCAGAGGTGGGACAGGGGGTCCCACCGGGGAGCTGTTTTTT.

This clone has only a few counts. The chain carries TRBV19 and TRBJ2-7; 7 bases are a match to TRBD2. The trim removed 5 bases at V and 3 bases at J, leaving 4 bases unmatched. The germline gives CDR1 LNHDA, CDR2 SQIVND (reference sequence). The CDR3 has 13 residues. This chain's CDR3 is CASSRGTIYEQYF. The CDR3, as DNA: TGTGCCAGTAGTCGGGGGACTATCTACGAGCAGTACTTC. The full variable domain, in which reference TRBV19 and TRBJ2-7 provide the parts outside the CDR3, is DGGITQSPKYLFRKEGQNVTLSCEQNLNHDAMYWYRQDPGQGLRLIYYSQIVNDFQKGDIAEGYSVSREKKESFPLTVTSAQKNPTAFYLCASSRGTIYEQYFGPGTRLTVT.

CDR3 DNA sequence: TGCGCCAGCAGGAGCGGGACTGGGACCTACAATGAGCAGTTCTTC. This codes for CASRSGTGTYNEQFF. The chain is built from TRBV4-1 and TRBJ2-1, with 7 bases fitting TRBD2. Germline V gene lookup returns CDR1 MGHRA and CDR2 YSYEKL. With V trimmed by 6 bases and J by 2 bases, 7 bases remained unmatched. The CDR3 spans 15 residues.

The chain joins TRBV6-2 or TRBV6-3 to TRBJ1-1; a weak D match, TRBD1 (6 bases). The CDR3 covers 15 residues. V was trimmed by 0 bases and J by 5 bases, leaving 13 bases between them. The germline gives CDR1 MNHEY, CDR2 SVGEGT. CDR3 bases: TGTGCCAGCAGTTACTCATACAGGGCTGGGACTGAAGCTTTCTTT. Its translation: CASSYSYRAGTEAFF.

The chain is built from TRBV6-5 and TRBJ2-5, with D possibly being TRBD2 (5 bases). The CDR3 extends over 12 amino acids. Trimming took off 8 bases at V and 2 bases at J, with 9 bases between the two ends. Germline assignment: CDR1 MNHEY and CDR2 SVGAGI. CDR3 loop: CASRGGQETQYF. CDR3 sequence (DNA): TGTGCCAGCCGGGGTGGTCAAGAGACCCAGTACTTC.

The chain couples TRBV18 to TRBJ2-7; 11 bases are a match to TRBD2. This CDR3 is built from 15 residues. Germline V lookup: CDR1 KGHSH, CDR2 LQKENI. V dropped 0 bases and J dropped 3; count of bases not matched to a gene: 1. The CDR3 DNA follows: TGTGCCAGCTCACCACCGACTAGCGGGGTCTACGAGCAGTACTTC. Amino acids: CASSPPTSGVYEQYF.

The CDR3 region has the DNA TGTGCCAGCAGTCCCCGGACAGGGGGCGGGAGCACTGAAGCTTTCTTT. This translates into CASSPRTGGGSTEAFF. The J gene is TRBJ1-1, the V gene TRBV6-6, with 11 bases that match TRBD1. V gave up 5 bases and J gave up 4 bases; unmatched junction bases: 9. CDR1 is MNHNY and CDR2 is SVGAGI in the germline V gene (reference sequence). The CDR3 has 16 residues.

This clone was detected ten times or more. V gene TRBV7-8 combines with J gene TRBJ1-2; D remains ambiguous. CDR3 length: 14 amino acids. V shed 2 bases and J shed 4 bases, with 11 bases lying between them. CDR1 and CDR2 from the germline V gene are SGHVS and FQNEAQ. CDR3 nucleotides: TGTGCCAGCAGCTTAACCCGACTCGGCTATGGCTACACCTTC. The encoded protein is CASSLTRLGYGYTF.

The V gene is TRBV28, the J gene TRBJ2-4; TRBD1 matches 12 bases. The CDR3 is 16 residues long. Germline V gene data show CDR1 as MDHEN and CDR2 as SYDVKM. V shed 5 bases and J 7 bases; nucleotides not matched to a gene: 9. DNA of the CDR3: TGTGCCAGCAGTCCCCCCTTGGGACAGGGGGCTAACATTCAGTACTTC. This gives the protein CASSPPLGQGANIQYF. The full variable domain, its missing parts supplied by reference TRBV28 and TRBJ2-4, is DVKVTQSSRYLVKRTGEKVFLECVQDMDHENMFWYRQDPGLGLRLIYFSYDVKMKEKGDIPEGYSVSREKKERFSLILESASTNQTSMYLCASSPPLGQGANIQYFGAGTRLSVL.

The chain recombines TRBV30 with TRBJ2-7; D gene uncertain. This CDR3 comprises 13 residues. Trimming shortened V by 4 bases and J by 6 bases, and 16 bases separated the two germline ends. CDR1 is GTSNPN and CDR2 is SVGIG in the germline V gene (reference sequence). For the CDR3, the DNA is TGTGCCTGGATAGGCGGAGCCCTGGGCGAGCAGTACTTC. It encodes CAWIGGALGEQYF.

This chain uses TRBV15 with TRBJ1-6, with TRBD1 as a possible D gene (5 bases). Germline V gene sequence: CDR1 LNHNV, CDR2 YYDKDF (reference sequence). Trimming pared 5 bases from V and 8 bases from J, leaving 10 bases between. The CDR3 length is 13 residues. This CDR3 reads CATSGRGDSPLHF. In DNA, the CDR3 is TGTGCCACCAGCGGCCGGGGGGATTCACCCCTCCACTTT. The variable domain in full, with the rest retrieved from reference TRBV15 and TRBJ1-6, is DAMVIQNPRYQVTQFGKPVTLSCSQTLNHNVMYWYQQKSSQAPKLLFHYYDKDFNNEADTPDNFQSRRPNTSFCFLDIRSPGLGDTAMYLCATSGRGDSPLHFGNGTRLTVT.

This clone was picked up a small number of times. The rearrangement uses TRBV7-9 and TRBJ2-7; 7 nucleotides match TRBD1. CDR1 SEHNR and CDR2 FQNEAQ come from the germline V gene (reference sequence). The J segment lost 4 bases and the V segment lost 5 bases, leaving 8 bases of the junction unmatched. CDR3 length: 14 amino acids. The CDR3 sequence is CASSPVAGGYEQYF. CDR3 in DNA: TGTGCCAGCAGCCCAGTGGCAGGGGGATACGAGCAGTACTTC.